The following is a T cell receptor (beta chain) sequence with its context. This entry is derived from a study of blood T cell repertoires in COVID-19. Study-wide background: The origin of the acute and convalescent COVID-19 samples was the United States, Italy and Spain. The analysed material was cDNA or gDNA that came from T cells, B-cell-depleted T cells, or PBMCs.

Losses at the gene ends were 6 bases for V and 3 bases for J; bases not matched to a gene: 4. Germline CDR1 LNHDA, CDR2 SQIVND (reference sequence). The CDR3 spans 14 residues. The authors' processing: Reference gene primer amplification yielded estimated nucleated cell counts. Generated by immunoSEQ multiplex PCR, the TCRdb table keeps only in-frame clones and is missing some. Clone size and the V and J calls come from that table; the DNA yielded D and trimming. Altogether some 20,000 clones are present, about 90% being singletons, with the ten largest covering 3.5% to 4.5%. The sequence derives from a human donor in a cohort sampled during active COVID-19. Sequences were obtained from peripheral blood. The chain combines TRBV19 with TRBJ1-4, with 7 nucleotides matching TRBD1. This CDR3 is CASRSGQANEKLFF. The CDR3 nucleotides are TGTGCCAGTAGGTCTGGACAGGCTAATGAAAAACTGTTTTTT.